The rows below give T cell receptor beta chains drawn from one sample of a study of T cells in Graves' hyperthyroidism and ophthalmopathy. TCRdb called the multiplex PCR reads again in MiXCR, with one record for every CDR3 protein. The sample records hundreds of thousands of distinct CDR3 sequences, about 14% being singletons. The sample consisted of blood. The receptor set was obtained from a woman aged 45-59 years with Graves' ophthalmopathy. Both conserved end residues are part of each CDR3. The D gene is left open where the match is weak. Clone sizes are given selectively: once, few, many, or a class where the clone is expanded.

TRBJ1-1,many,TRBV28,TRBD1,TGTGCCAGCAGTTCACCCAGGGGGATTAACACTGAAGCTTTCTTT,CASSSPRGINTEAFF
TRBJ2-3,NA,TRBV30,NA,TGTGCCTGGAGTTGGCGGGGCACAGATACGCAGTATTTT,CAWSWRGTDTQYF
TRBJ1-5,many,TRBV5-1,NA,TGTGCCAGCAGCCCGGACAGTAGCAATCAGCCCCAGCATTTT,CASSPDSSNQPQHF
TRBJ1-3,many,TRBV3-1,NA,TGTGCCAGCAGCCGGAGGGGACTGACCGTCCGCCCTGGAAACACCATATATTTT,CASSRRGLTVRPGNTIYF
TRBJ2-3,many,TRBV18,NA,TGTGCCAGCTCACCACCGTCAGGGAATGCAGATACGCAGTATTTT,CASSPPSGNADTQYF
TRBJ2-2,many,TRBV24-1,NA,TGTGCCACCAGTGACCGCGACAAGAACACCGGGGAGCTGTTTTTT,CATSDRDKNTGELFF
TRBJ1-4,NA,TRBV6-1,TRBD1,TGTGCCAGCAGTGACAGGGGGTCTAATGAAAAACTGTTTTTT,CASSDRGSNEKLFF
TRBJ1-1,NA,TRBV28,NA,TGTGCCAGCAGTTTTCCAAATGAAGCTTTCTTT,CASSFPNEAFF
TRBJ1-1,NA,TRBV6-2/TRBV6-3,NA,TGTGCCAGCAGTTACTCGTCCCCGGTGGCTTTCTTT,CASSYSSPVAFF
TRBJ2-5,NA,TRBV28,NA,TGTGCCAGCAGTCCACAAGCGGATAGGGAAGAGACCCAGCACTTC,CASSPQADREETQHF
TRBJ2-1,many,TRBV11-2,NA,TGTGCCAGCAGCTTAGGGGAGTTTTGGGAGCAGTTCTTC,CASSLGEFWEQFF
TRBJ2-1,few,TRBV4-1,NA,TGCGCCAGCAGCCAAGAGTCGGCGGGGAACAATGAGCAGTTCTTC,CASSQESAGNNEQFF
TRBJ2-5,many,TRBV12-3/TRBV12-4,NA,TGTGCCAGCAGTGTTGGATATGAGACCCAGTACTTC,CASSVGYETQYF
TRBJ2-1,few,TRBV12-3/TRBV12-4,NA,TGTGCCAGCAGTGCAACACCGGGTTCCTCCTACAATGAGCAGTTCTTC,CASSATPGSSYNEQFF
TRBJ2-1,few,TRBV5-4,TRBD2,TGTGCCAGCAGCTTTCGGCGGGAGAGGTTAGATGAGCAGTTCTTC,CASSFRRERLDEQFF
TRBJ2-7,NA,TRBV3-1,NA,TGTGCCAGCAGCCGGGATGGGGGCCGAGGCTACGAGCAGTACTTC,CASSRDGGRGYEQYF
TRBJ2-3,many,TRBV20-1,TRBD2,TGCAGTGCTCCCCCCAAGGCGGGAGGGCCAGATACGCAGTATTTT,CSAPPKAGGPDTQYF
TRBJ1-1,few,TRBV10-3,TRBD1,TGTGCCATGCACCGGGACAGAGAGAACACTGAAGCTTTCTTT,CAMHRDRENTEAFF
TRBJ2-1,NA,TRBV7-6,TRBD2,TGTGCCAGCAGGCGGGAGCGAAATGAGCAGTTCTTC,CASRRERNEQFF
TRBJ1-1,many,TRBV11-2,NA,TGTGCCAGCAGCTTAGTTCTGACGGGGGAGGTGAACACTGAAGCTTTCTTT,CASSLVLTGEVNTEAFF
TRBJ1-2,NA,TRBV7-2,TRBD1,TGTGCCAGCAGCACGAGACAGGGAGGGGGTGGCTACACCTTC,CASSTRQGGGGYTF
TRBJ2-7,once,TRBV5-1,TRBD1,TGCGCCAGCAGCTTGGCCCGACAGGGGGCTCGGTACGAGCAGTACTTC,CASSLARQGARYEQYF
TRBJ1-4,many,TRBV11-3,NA,TGTGCCAGCAGCGACTACGACAGTAATGAAAAACTGTTTTTT,CASSDYDSNEKLFF
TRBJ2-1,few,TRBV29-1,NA,TGCAGCGTTCCGGGCCAAATTCCCAATGAGCAGTTCTTC,CSVPGQIPNEQFF
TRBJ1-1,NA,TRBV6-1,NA,TGTGCCAGCAGTCGACAGGACTTGAACACTGAAGCTTTCTTT,CASSRQDLNTEAFF